This entry lists 28 T cell receptor beta chains sequenced from one sample in a study of blood T cell repertoires in COVID-19 (dated by TCRdb to the early 2020s). To prepare the library, the immunoSEQ multiplex PCR assay was applied. TCRdb holds this immuneACCESS table with in-frame rearrangements only. Some clones are missing; in checked studies, unresolved V genes explain under half, and the rest has no known cause. This sample gives roughly 100,000 clones in total; roughly 85% of them show up just once. 2% to 2.5% of the sample comes from the top ten. The sequenced sample consisted of peripheral blood. All receptors come from a man aged 45-60 years with active COVID-19.

The chain uses TRBV27 and TRBJ1-2, with TRBD1 matching over 10 bases. Germline CDR1 reads MNHEY; CDR2 reads SMNVEV (reference sequence). Trimming took 6 bases from V and 6 from J; bases not matched to a gene: 13. CDR3 length equals 16 residues. This CDR3 is CASRTLPGQGRNGYTF. The CDR3 DNA reads TGTGCCAGCAGAACTTTACCGGGACAGGGGAGGAATGGCTACACCTTC.

The chain combines TRBV14 with TRBJ2-5, with D maybe TRBD2 (6 bases). The V gene lost 2 bases and the J gene lost 3 bases, with 19 bases spanning the gap. This CDR3 has 17 residues. Germline V gives CDR1 SGHDN, CDR2 FVKESK. CDR3 in amino acids: CASSQRILRGWKETQYF. CDR3 coding DNA: TGTGCCAGCAGCCAACGAATATTACGGGGGTGGAAAGAGACCCAGTACTTC.

J is TRBJ1-2 and V is TRBV6-1, with TRBD1 matching over 10 bases. Per the germline V gene, CDR1 is MNHNS and CDR2 is SASEGT. This CDR3 has 15 residues. J gave up 5 bases and V 1 base, and 4 bases lay outside the gene matches. The CDR3 sequence: CASSEVGTGVYGYTF. DNA for the CDR3: TGTGCCAGCAGTGAAGTCGGGACAGGGGTTTATGGCTACACCTTC.

The gene calls are TRBV4-2 and TRBJ2-7; possible D gene TRBD1, 6 bases. The CDR3 runs 15 residues. The V gene's germline CDR1 is LGHNA and CDR2 YNFKEQ. The ends were cut back, 1 base at V and 2 bases at J, with 12 bases in the middle. This CDR3 is CASSQGWDMAYEQYF. The CDR3 DNA reads as TGTGCCAGCAGCCAAGGATGGGACATGGCCTACGAGCAGTACTTC.

The gene calls are TRBV27 and TRBJ2-2; D not certain. The CDR3 covers 14 residues. V was trimmed by 4 bases and J by 0 bases, leaving 6 bases between them. Germline assignment: CDR1 MNHEY and CDR2 SMNVEV (reference sequence). Here the CDR3 DNA reads TGTGCCAGCAGTTGGTCAGCGAACACCGGGGAGCTGTTTTTT. Translating it yields CASSWSANTGELFF.

The chain recombines TRBV5-8 with TRBJ2-7; D is possibly TRBD1 (5 bases). Germline CDR1 is SGHTS and CDR2 is YDEGEE. The CDR3 has 10 residues. Trimming stripped 4 bases from V and 11 bases from J, with 10 bases between. CDR3 protein: CASSTLGEYF. DNA of the CDR3: TGTGCCAGCAGCACCCTAGGGGAGTACTTC.

This rearrangement joins TRBV11-2 to TRBJ1-4, with TRBD1 as a possible D gene (6 bases). V was cut by 5 bases and J by 8 bases, with 15 bases left in between. This CDR3 region has 14 residues. Germline loops: CDR1 SGHAT, CDR2 FQNNGV. Here the CDR3 reads CASSRGGLEEKLFF. The CDR3, as DNA: TGTGCCAGCAGCAGGGGGGGGTTAGAAGAAAAACTGTTTTTT.

This chain links TRBV6-5 with TRBJ2-7; tentatively, D is TRBD2 (5 bases). Germline V gene lookup returns CDR1 MNHEY and CDR2 SVGAGI. This CDR3 contains 15 residues. V gave up 0 bases and J gave up 1 base, with 10 bases separating them. Here the CDR3 DNA reads TGTGCCAGCAGTTACTCTTGGACTGCTTCCTACGAGCAGTACTTC. Translated: CASSYSWTASYEQYF.

The chain employs TRBV9 and TRBJ2-4; 7 bases map to TRBD1. V shed 5 bases and J 0 bases; nucleotides not matched to a gene: 2. The CDR3 length is 14 residues. Germline CDR1 SGDLS, CDR2 YYNGEE. The CDR3 region is CASSTGVAKNIQYF. CDR3 nucleotide sequence: TGTGCCAGCAGTACAGGGGTAGCCAAAAACATTCAGTACTTC.

This sequence joins TRBV10-3 and TRBJ2-5; 9 nucleotides agree with TRBD2. Germline loops: CDR1 ENHRY, CDR2 SYGVKD. V shed 2 bases and J 5 bases; nucleotides not matched to a gene: 6. CDR3 length equals 15 residues. CDR3 DNA sequence: TGTGCCATCAGTGAGGGGCTGAGCGGGGGGGAGACCCAGTACTTC. Translation: CAISEGLSGGETQYF.

The J gene is TRBJ2-7, the V gene TRBV6-5; 8 bases fit TRBD1. From germline, CDR1 is MNHEY and CDR2 SVGAGI. The CDR3 spans 14 residues. V was clipped by 0 bases and J by 7 bases; unmatched bases: 5. The CDR3 sequence: CASSYSQGAGEQYF. The CDR3 DNA sequence: TGTGCCAGCAGTTACTCCCAGGGGGCTGGTGAGCAGTACTTC.

The V gene is TRBV19, the J gene TRBJ2-3, with 13 bases fitting TRBD2. Germline V CDR1 and CDR2: LNHDA, SQIVND (reference sequence). The CDR3 loop spans 16 amino acids. The trim removed 5 bases at V and 3 bases at J, leaving 5 bases unmatched. The CDR3 spells CASSPTSGGATDTQYF. The CDR3 DNA reads as TGTGCCAGTAGTCCCACTAGCGGGGGGGCAACAGATACGCAGTATTTT. Filled out from reference TRBV19 and TRBJ2-3, the complete variable domain reads DGGITQSPKYLFRKEGQNVTLSCEQNLNHDAMYWYRQDPGQGLRLIYYSQIVNDFQKGDIAEGYSVSREKKESFPLTVTSAQKNPTAFYLCASSPTSGGATDTQYFGPGTRLTVL.

The V call is TRBV5-1, the J call TRBJ2-3, with TRBD2 matching 7 bases. V trimming: 3 bases; J trimming: 2 bases; junction bases outside the gene matches: 3. There are 14 residues in the CDR3. Germline-derived CDR1 and CDR2 are SGHRS and YFSETQ. As DNA, the CDR3 is TGCGCCAGCAGCTCGGGGGGACCCACAGATACGCAGTATTTT. Translated, it gives CASSSGGPTDTQYF.

V is TRBV7-2 and J is TRBJ2-5, with 11 bases that match TRBD1. This CDR3 contains 14 residues. With 5 bases clipped from V and 4 bases from J, the junction kept 3 bases outside the gene matches. Germline CDR1 SGHTA, CDR2 FQGNSA. The CDR3 here is CASSPGQGVETQYF. Here the CDR3 DNA reads TGTGCCAGCAGCCCGGGACAGGGGGTAGAGACCCAGTACTTC. Full variable domain (rest looked up from reference TRBV7-2 and TRBJ2-5): GAGVSQSPSNKVTEKGKDVELRCDPISGHTALYWYRQSLGQGLEFLIYFQGNSAPDKSGLPSDRFSAERTGGSVSTLTIQRTQQEDSAVYLCASSPGQGVETQYFGPGTRLLVL.

This chain uses TRBV6-2 or TRBV6-3 with TRBJ1-2; unclear D gene. Germline V CDR1 and CDR2: MNHEY, SVGEGT. The CDR3 extends over 11 amino acids. V was shortened by 6 bases and J by 5 bases, with 7 bases between the two germline ends. CDR3 region: CASSQLYGYTF. CDR3 DNA sequence: TGTGCCAGCAGCCAGCTTTATGGCTACACCTTC.

The gene calls are TRBV24-1 and TRBJ2-1, with TRBD1 identical over 11 bases. The trim removed 3 bases at V and 15 bases at J, leaving 6 bases unmatched. The CDR3 totals 13 residues. Germline CDR1 and CDR2: KGHDR and SFDVKD. Here the CDR3 reads CATSDPDRGQRFF. The DNA for the CDR3 is TGTGCCACCAGTGATCCGGACAGGGGGCAGCGGTTCTTC.

The CDR3 loop reads CASSNAPGGLTEAFF. In DNA form, the CDR3 reads TGTGCCAGTAGTAATGCCCCCGGGGGGCTCACTGAAGCTTTCTTT. The chain is built from TRBV19 and TRBJ1-1, with a tentative D call TRBD1 (6 bases). Germline lookup yields CDR1 LNHDA and CDR2 SQIVND (reference sequence). V was trimmed by 4 bases and J by 4 bases, leaving 16 bases between them. This CDR3 has 15 residues.

The rearrangement links TRBV30 to TRBJ1-2; D remains unclear. There are 12 residues in the CDR3. With 1 base removed from V and 2 bases from J, the gap between germline ends came to 5 bases. Per the germline V gene, CDR1 is GTSNPN and CDR2 is SVGIG (reference sequence). The CDR3 loop reads CAWSGANYGYTF. CDR3 DNA: TGTGCCTGGAGTGGAGCCAACTATGGCTACACCTTC.

The chain recombines TRBV27 with TRBJ2-2; 11 positions match TRBD1. Germline CDR1 MNHEY, CDR2 SMNVEV (reference sequence). Trimming at V came to 6 bases and at J to 0 bases, leaving 9 bases not matched to a gene. The CDR3 has 18 residues. In nucleotides, the CDR3 is TGTGCCAGCAGGTTTTTTGGGGGACAGGGGGCGAACACCGGGGAGCTGTTTTTT. Protein: CASRFFGGQGANTGELFF.

This chain joins TRBV6-5 and TRBJ1-1, with D tentatively TRBD1 (5 bases). The V end was cut by 8 bases, the J end by 0 bases, with 10 bases between. Germline CDR1 MNHEY, CDR2 SVGAGI. The CDR3 has 13 residues. The CDR3 region has the DNA TGTGCCAGCTTCCCAGGGCTGAACACTGAAGCTTTCTTT. Translation gives CASFPGLNTEAFF.

The CDR3 reads CASSSPRIDTQYF. The CDR3 region has the DNA TGTGCCAGCAGTTCTCCGCGGATAGATACGCAGTATTTT. This chain joins TRBV12-3 or TRBV12-4 and TRBJ2-3; D ambiguous. Trimming left V 4 bases short and J 5 bases short, with 10 bases between. The CDR3 runs 13 residues.

This clone showed up just once. The chain carries TRBV6-6 and TRBJ2-7; D perhaps matches TRBD1 (6 bases). The germline gives CDR1 MNHNY, CDR2 SVGAGI (reference sequence). Trimming removed 7 bases at V and 1 base at J, with 11 bases between. The CDR3 consists of 13 residues. The CDR3 DNA reads as TGTGCCAGCAACCCGACAGGTTCCTACGAGCAGTACTTC. This codes for CASNPTGSYEQYF.

This chain joins TRBV7-9 and TRBJ2-7; maybe TRBD1 (6 bases). V shed 5 bases and J shed 6 bases, with 17 bases lying between them. Germline CDR1 reads SEHNR; CDR2 reads FQNEAQ (reference sequence). This CDR3 is built from 14 residues. This chain's CDR3 is CASSQGQQGGEQYF. In nucleotides, the CDR3 is TGTGCCAGCAGCCAAGGACAGCAAGGGGGCGAGCAGTACTTC. The whole variable domain, remainder taken from reference TRBV7-9 and TRBJ2-7, is DTGVSQNPRHKITKRGQNVTFRCDPISEHNRLYWYRQTLGQGPEFLTYFQNEAQLEKSRLLSDRFSAERPKGSFSTLEIQRTEQGDSAMYLCASSQGQQGGEQYFGPGTRLTVT.

This chain links TRBV18 with TRBJ2-1; TRBD1 is a possible D gene (6 bases). Germline loops: CDR1 KGHSH, CDR2 LQKENI. V lost 6 bases to trimming and J lost 9 bases, with 21 bases between them. CDR3 size: 15 residues. The CDR3 coding sequence is TGTGCCAGCTCGGGGGCATCAGTCGGCGTCGGTGAGCAGTTCTTC. As protein: CASSGASVGVGEQFF.

V and J are TRBV7-2 and TRBJ1-4; D perhaps matches TRBD1 (6 bases). The V and J ends lost 5 bases and 3 bases respectively, with 13 bases between them. The CDR3 extends over 15 amino acids. CDR1 is SGHTA and CDR2 is FQGNSA in the germline V gene. The CDR3 sequence is CASSPRGGPNEKLFF. In DNA, the CDR3 is TGTGCCAGCAGCCCCCGGGGGGGGCCTAATGAAAAACTGTTTTTT.

The chain couples TRBV14 to TRBJ2-5; D possibly corresponds to TRBD2 (7 bases). CDR1 is SGHDN, CDR2 FVKESK, per germline. Trimming removed 1 base from V and 2 bases from J, with 14 bases in between. CDR3 length: 16 amino acids. The DNA of the CDR3 is TGTGCCAGCAGCCAAGGGGCGGGGGCGATACAAGAGACCCAGTACTTC. Translating gives CASSQGAGAIQETQYF.

The V and J genes are TRBV5-1 and TRBJ2-5, with D tentatively TRBD2 (6 bases). Germline V CDR1 and CDR2: SGHRS, YFSETQ. The V end was cut by 5 bases, the J end by 1 base, with 24 bases between. The CDR3 consists of 18 residues. The CDR3 DNA is TGCGCCAGCAGATTTAAATTATCGGGACTTACCCGCCAAGAGACCCAGTACTTC. It translates to CASRFKLSGLTRQETQYF.

The rearrangement joins TRBV18 to TRBJ1-2, with D perhaps TRBD1 (6 bases). V was trimmed by 0 bases and J by 2 bases, leaving 10 bases between them. Germline assignment: CDR1 KGHSH and CDR2 LQKENI. The CDR3 consists of 15 residues. The CDR3 region is CASSPPGTPNYGYTF. CDR3 bases: TGTGCCAGCTCACCACCTGGGACACCAAACTATGGCTACACCTTC.